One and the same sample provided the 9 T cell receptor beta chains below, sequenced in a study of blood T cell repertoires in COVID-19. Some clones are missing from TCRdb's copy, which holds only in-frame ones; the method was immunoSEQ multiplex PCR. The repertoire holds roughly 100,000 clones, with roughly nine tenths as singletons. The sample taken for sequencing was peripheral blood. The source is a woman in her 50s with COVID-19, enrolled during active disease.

The CDR3 sequence is CASSASGSLSGNTIYF. Here the CDR3 DNA reads TGTGCCAGCAGTGCATCAGGGTCCCTCTCTGGAAACACCATATATTTT. The chain uses TRBV6-1 and TRBJ1-3; D is perhaps TRBD1 (5 bases). With 4 bases removed from V and 0 bases from J, the gap between germline ends came to 13 bases. There are 16 residues in the CDR3. CDR1 and CDR2 from the germline V gene are MNHNS and SASEGT.

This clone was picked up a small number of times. The CDR3 sequence: CASSQGTSGGAAYEQYF. In DNA, the CDR3 is TGCGCCAGCAGCCAAGGAACTAGCGGGGGGGCCGCCTACGAGCAGTACTTC. The chain links TRBV4-3 to TRBJ2-7; 13 positions agree with TRBD2. The J segment lost 2 bases and the V segment lost 1 base, leaving 5 bases of the junction unmatched. Per germline, CDR1 LGHNA and CDR2 YSLEER. The CDR3 is 17 amino acids.

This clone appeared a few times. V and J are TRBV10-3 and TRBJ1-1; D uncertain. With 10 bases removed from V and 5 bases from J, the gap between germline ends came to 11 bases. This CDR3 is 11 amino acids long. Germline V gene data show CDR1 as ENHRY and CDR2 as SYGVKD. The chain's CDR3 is CATKGGTEAFF. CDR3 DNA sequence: TGTGCCACAAAGGGAGGGACTGAAGCTTTCTTT.

The CDR3 reads CASSSGLYGYTF. CDR3 bases: TGTGCCAGCAGCTCCGGACTCTATGGCTACACCTTC. The J gene is TRBJ1-2, the V gene TRBV7-9, with D unclear. This CDR3 has 12 residues. With 4 bases removed from V and 4 bases from J, the gap between germline ends came to 7 bases. Germline V gene sequence: CDR1 SEHNR, CDR2 FQNEAQ (reference sequence).

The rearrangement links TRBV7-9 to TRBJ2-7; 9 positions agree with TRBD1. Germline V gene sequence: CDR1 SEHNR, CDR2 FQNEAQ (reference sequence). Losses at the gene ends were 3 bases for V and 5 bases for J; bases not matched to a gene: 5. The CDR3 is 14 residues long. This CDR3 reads CASSLLTGGDEQYF. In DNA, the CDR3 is TGTGCCAGCAGCTTGTTGACAGGGGGGGACGAGCAGTACTTC.

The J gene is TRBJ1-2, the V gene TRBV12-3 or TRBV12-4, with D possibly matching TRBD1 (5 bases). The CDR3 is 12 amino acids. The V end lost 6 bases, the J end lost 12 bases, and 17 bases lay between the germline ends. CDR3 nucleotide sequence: TGTGCCAGCAGGCCCCCCGGGGGGGAAAACACCTTC. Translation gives CASRPPGGENTF.

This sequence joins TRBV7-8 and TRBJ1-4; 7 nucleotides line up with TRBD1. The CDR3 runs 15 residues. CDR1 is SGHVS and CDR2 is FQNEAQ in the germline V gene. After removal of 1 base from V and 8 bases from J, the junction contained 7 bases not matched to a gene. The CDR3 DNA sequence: TGTGCCAGCAGCTTAGTTCAGGGGGATGGAGAAAAACTGTTTTTT. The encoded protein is CASSLVQGDGEKLFF.

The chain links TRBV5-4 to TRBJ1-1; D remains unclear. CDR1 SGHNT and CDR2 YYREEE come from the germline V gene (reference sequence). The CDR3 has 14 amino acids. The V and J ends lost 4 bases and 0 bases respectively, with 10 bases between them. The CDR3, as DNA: TGTGCCAGCAGCCCCCAGGTGGTGAACACTGAAGCTTTCTTT. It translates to CASSPQVVNTEAFF.

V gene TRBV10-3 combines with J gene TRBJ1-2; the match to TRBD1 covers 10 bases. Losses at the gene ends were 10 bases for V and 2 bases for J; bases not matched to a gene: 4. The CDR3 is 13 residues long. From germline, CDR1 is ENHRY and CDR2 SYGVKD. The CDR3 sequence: CANRDRGNYGYTF. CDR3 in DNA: TGTGCCAACCGGGACAGGGGAAACTATGGCTACACCTTC.